A single sample gave rise to the 9 T cell receptor beta chains below, sequenced in a study of regulatory T cells in long-lasting Graves disease. Through Arm-PCR of CDR3 regions and iRepertoire HTBI primers, TCR beta libraries were built. In TCRdb, the multiplex PCR reads were re-called with MiXCR into one record per CDR3 protein. The sample lists under 500,000 distinct CDR3 sequences, over 15% occurring once. The time point was: newly diagnosed GD, antithyroid drugs for less than 3 months. The authors made the TCR library using RNA they extracted from PBMCs. The same sample was also studied in work on T cells in Graves' hyperthyroidism and ophthalmopathy.

The material was peripheral blood mononuclear cells (PBMCs), obtained at new diagnosis, from a patient treated with antithyroid drugs. The origin of the receptors is a woman aged 25-40 years with Graves disease.

As concerns this clonotype: A read error may explain this, as a much larger clone is one base away. This sequence joins TRBV20-1 and TRBJ2-7; 10 bases fit TRBD2. Germline V gene data show CDR1 as DFQATT and CDR2 as SNEGSKA (reference sequence). This CDR3 spans 14 amino acids. The CDR3 bases are TGCAGTGCACAAAAGCGGGAGGGCCGGTACGAGCGGTACTTC. Its protein is CSAQKREGRYERYF.

The sample holds a few counts of this clonotype. The J gene is TRBJ1-6, the V gene TRBV6-2 or TRBV6-3; D unresolved. V lost 7 bases and J lost 9, with 13 bases in between. The CDR3 sequence is 13 residues long. CDR1 MNHEY and CDR2 SVGEGT come from the germline V gene. The CDR3 region is CASNMRVGSPLHF. CDR3 nucleotide sequence: TGTGCCAGCAATATGAGGGTTGGTTCACCCCTCCACTTT.

This clonotype was seen many times. J is TRBJ2-2 and V is TRBV28; 7 positions match TRBD2. V shed 6 bases, J shed 2 bases, and the junction held 12 bases outside the gene matches. This CDR3 comprises 17 residues. Per germline, CDR1 MDHEN and CDR2 SYDVKM. The chain's CDR3 is CASSQASAGANTGELFF. CDR3 nucleotides: TGTGCCAGCAGCCAAGCCTCGGCGGGAGCTAACACCGGGGAGCTGTTTTTT.

This clonotype was seen ten or more times. The V and J genes are TRBV11-2 and TRBJ2-5; D not resolved. The germline V gene encodes CDR1 SGHAT and CDR2 FQNNGV. V was trimmed by 6 bases and J by 0 bases, leaving 11 bases between them. The CDR3 totals 14 residues. Written as DNA, the CDR3 is TGTGCCAGCAGACCCGTGGGGTACCAAGAGACCCAGTACTTC. Protein: CASRPVGYQETQYF.

This clonotype occurred many times. The CDR3 loop reads CASSSASHSNQPQHF. The CDR3 DNA sequence: TGTGCCAGCAGTTCGGCCAGCCATAGCAATCAGCCCCAGCATTTT. The chain uses TRBV6-2 or TRBV6-3 and TRBJ1-5; no definite D call. The CDR3 is 15 residues long. Trimming took 4 bases from V and 0 from J, leaving 10 bases between them. Germline values: CDR1 MNHEY, CDR2 SVGEGT.

This clonotype was counted many times. The rearrangement uses TRBV27 and TRBJ1-2; no definite D call. In germline, CDR1 is MNHEY, CDR2 SMNVEV (reference sequence). The CDR3 has 14 residues. V was shortened by 5 bases and J by 4 bases, with 14 bases between the two germline ends. In nucleotides, the CDR3 is TGTGCCAGCAGTCCAAGGAGTCCAGGCTATGGCTACACCTTC. Its translation is CASSPRSPGYGYTF.

This clonotype was picked up many times. V and J are TRBV20-1 and TRBJ1-5, with TRBD1 matching 7 bases. The CDR3 is 14 amino acids. V was clipped by 6 bases and J by 3 bases; unmatched bases: 8. Per the germline V gene, CDR1 is DFQATT and CDR2 is SNEGSKA (reference sequence). This chain's CDR3 is CSAQDRDFNQPQHF. CDR3 sequence (DNA): TGCAGTGCCCAAGACAGGGACTTCAATCAGCCCCAGCATTTT.

This clonotype occurred many times. This sequence joins TRBV3-1 and TRBJ2-7; no firm D call. V was clipped by 1 base and J by 7 bases, with 8 bases between them. Germline-derived CDR1 and CDR2 are LGHDT and YNNKEL (reference sequence). The CDR3 is 12 residues long. The CDR3 DNA sequence: TGTGCCAGCAGCCAAGTAGTTGGGGAGCAGTACTTC. Its protein product is CASSQVVGEQYF.

V and J are TRBV9 and TRBJ2-5, with 11 bases matching TRBD2. The DNA end is more similar to TRBJ2-1, so the J call may be wrong. Germline V gene data show CDR1 as SGDLS and CDR2 as YYNGEE. The length of the CDR3 is 14 residues. Here the CDR3 DNA reads TGTGCCAGCAGCGTAGAAACTAGCGGGGGTGAGCAGTTCTTC. It codes for CASSVETSGGEQFF.